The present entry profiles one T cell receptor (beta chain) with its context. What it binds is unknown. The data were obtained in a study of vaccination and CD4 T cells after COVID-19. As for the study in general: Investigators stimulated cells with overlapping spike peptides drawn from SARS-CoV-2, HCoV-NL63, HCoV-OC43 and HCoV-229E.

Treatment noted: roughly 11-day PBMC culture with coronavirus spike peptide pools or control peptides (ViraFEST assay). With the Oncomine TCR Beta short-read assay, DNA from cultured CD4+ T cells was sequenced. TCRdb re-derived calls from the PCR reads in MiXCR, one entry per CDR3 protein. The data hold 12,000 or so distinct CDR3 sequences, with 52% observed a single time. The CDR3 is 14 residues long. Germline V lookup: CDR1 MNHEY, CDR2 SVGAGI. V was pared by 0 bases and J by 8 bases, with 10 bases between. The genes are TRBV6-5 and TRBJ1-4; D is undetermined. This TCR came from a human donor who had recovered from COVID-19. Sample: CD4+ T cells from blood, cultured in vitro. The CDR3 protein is CASSYSGPQEKLFF. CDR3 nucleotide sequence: TGTGCCAGCAGTTACTCCGGCCCGCAGGAAAAACTGTTTTTT.